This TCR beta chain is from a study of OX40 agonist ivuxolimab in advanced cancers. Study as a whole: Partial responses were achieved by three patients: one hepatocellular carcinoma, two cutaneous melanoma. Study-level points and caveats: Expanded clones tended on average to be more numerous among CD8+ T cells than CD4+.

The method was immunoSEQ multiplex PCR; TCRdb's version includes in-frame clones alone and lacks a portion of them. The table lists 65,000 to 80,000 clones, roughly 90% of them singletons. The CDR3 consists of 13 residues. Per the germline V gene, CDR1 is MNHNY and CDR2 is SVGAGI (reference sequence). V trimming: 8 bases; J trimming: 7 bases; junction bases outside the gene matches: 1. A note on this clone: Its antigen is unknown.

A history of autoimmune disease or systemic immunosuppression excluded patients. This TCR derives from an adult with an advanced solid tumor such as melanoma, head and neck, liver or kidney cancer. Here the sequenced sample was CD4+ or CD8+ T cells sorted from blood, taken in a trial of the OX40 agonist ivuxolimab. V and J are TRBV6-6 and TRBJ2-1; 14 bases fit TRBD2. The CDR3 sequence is CASGTSGSNEQFF. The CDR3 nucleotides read TGTGCCAGCGGGACTAGCGGGAGTAATGAGCAGTTCTTC.